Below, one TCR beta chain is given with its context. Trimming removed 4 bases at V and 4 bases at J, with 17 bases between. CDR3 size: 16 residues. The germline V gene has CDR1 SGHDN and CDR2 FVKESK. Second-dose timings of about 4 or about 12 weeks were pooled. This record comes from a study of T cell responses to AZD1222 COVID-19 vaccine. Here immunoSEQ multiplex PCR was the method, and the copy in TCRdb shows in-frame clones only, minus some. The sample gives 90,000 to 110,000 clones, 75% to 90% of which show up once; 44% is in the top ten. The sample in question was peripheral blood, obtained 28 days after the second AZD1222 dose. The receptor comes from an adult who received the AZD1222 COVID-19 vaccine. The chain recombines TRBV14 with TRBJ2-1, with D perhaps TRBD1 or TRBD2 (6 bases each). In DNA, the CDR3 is TGTGCCAGCAGCCCCGGGGGCAGGGTATTTTACAATGAGCAGTTCTTC. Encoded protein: CASSPGGRVFYNEQFF. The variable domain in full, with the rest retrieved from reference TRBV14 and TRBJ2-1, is EAGVTQFPSHSVIEKGQTVTLRCDPISGHDNLYWYRRVMGKEIKFLLHFVKESKQDESGMPNNRFLAERTGGTYSTLKVQPAELEDSGVYFCASSPGGRVFYNEQFFGPGTRLTVL.